This T cell receptor beta chain was recorded in a study of Ad26.COV2.S vaccination and SARS-CoV-2 variants. At the level of the study: Donor had been placed in the Ad26.COV2.S arm of the COV1001 trial. Intramuscular Ad26.COV2.S doses were given once or twice, 56 days apart.

Here immunoSEQ multiplex PCR was the method, and the copy in TCRdb shows in-frame clones only, minus some. The table lists roughly 700,000 clones, roughly 90% of them singletons. The CDR3 extends over 14 amino acids. Germline-derived CDR1 and CDR2 are KGHSH and LQKENI. With V trimmed by 5 bases and J by 2 bases, 3 bases remained unmatched. Described treatment: 19 received Ad26.COV2.S at low or high dose, single or two shots; about 5 received placebo; per-sample allocation not given. The samples were gathered on day 63 after the first injection of vaccine or placebo. This clone has a single count. The gene calls are TRBV18 and TRBJ1-3; 7 bases are a match to TRBD1. Sequencing was performed on peripheral blood, taken in a trial of Ad26.COV2.S vaccine versus placebo. This sequence originates from a person aged 18-60 years who received the Ad26.COV2.S COVID-19 vaccine or a placebo. DNA of the CDR3: TGTGCCAGCTCAACAGGGGCTCCTGGAAACACCATATATTTT. Translated, it gives CASSTGAPGNTIYF.